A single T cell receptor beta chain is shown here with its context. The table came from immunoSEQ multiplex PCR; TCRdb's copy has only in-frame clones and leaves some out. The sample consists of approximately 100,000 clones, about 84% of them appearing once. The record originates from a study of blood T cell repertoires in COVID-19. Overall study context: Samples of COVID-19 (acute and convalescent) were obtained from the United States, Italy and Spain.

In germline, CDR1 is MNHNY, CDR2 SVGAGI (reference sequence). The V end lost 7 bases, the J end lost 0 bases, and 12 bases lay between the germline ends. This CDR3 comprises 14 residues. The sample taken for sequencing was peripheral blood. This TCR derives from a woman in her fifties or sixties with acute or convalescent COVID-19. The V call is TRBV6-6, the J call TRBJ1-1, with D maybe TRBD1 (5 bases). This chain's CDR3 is CASKQGSVNTEAFF. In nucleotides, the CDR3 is TGTGCCAGCAAGCAGGGATCGGTGAACACTGAAGCTTTCTTT.